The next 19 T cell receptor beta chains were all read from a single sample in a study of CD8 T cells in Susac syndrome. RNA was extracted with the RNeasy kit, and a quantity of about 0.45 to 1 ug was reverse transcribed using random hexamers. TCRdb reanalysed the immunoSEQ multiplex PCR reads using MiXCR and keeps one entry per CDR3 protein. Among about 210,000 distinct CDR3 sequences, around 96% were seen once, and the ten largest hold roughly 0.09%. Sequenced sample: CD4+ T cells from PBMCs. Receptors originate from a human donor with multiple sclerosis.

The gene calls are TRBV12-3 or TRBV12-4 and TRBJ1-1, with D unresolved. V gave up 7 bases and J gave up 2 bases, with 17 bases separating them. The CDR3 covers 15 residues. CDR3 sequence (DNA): TGTGCCAGCACAACGGACCGGAGCACTAACACTGAAGCTTTCTTT. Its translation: CASTTDRSTNTEAFF.

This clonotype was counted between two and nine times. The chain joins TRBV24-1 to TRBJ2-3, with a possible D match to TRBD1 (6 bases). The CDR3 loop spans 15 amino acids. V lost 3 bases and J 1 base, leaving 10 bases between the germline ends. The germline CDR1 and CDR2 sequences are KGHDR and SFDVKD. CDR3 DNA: TGTGCCACCAGTGATCCTCGGACAGGCACAGATACGCAGTATTTT. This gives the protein CATSDPRTGTDTQYF.

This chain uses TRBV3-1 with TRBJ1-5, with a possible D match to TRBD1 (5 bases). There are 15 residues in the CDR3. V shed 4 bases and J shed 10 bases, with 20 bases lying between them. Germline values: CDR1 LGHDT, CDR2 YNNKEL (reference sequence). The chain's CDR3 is CASSPRGGRGGPQHF. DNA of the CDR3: TGTGCCAGCAGCCCGCGCGGGGGTAGGGGTGGCCCCCAGCATTTT.

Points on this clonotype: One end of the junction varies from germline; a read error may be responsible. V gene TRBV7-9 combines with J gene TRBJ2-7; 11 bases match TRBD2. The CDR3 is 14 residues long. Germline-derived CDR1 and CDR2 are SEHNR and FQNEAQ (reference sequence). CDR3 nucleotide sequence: TGTGCCAGCAGCCTAGCGGGAGGTAGGAACGAGCAGTACTTC. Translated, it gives CASSLAGGRNEQYF.

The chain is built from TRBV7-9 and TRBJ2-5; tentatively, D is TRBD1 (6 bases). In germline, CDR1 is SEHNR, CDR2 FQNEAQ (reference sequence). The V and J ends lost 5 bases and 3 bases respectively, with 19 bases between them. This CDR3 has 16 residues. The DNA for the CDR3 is TGTGCCAGCAGCCCGATAGACAGGCGGAGAGAAGAGACCCAGTACTTC. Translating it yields CASSPIDRRREETQYF.

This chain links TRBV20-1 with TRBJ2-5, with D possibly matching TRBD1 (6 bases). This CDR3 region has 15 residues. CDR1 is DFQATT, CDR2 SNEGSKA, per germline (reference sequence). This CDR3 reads CSLHKPGTLQETQYF. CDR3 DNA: TGCAGCCTCCATAAACCGGGGACACTACAAGAGACCCAGTACTTC.

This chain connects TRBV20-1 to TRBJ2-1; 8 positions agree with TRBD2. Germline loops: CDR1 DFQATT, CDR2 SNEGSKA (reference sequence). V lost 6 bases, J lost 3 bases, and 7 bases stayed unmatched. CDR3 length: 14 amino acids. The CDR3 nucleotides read TGCAGTGCCCAGAGCGGGAGAAACTACAATGAGCAGTTCTTC. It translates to CSAQSGRNYNEQFF.

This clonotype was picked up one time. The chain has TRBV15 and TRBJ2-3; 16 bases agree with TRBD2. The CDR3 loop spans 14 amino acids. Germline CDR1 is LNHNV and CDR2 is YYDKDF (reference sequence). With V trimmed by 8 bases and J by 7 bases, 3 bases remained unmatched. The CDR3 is CATGTSGRAHTQYF. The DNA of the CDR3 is TGTGCCACCGGGACTAGCGGGAGGGCCCATACGCAGTATTTT.

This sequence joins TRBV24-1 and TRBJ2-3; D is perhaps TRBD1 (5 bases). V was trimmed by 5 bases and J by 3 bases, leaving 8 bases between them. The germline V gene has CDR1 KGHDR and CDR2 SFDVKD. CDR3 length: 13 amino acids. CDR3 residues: CATSVSGTDTQYF. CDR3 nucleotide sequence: TGTGCCACCAGTGTCTCAGGGACAGATACGCAGTATTTT.

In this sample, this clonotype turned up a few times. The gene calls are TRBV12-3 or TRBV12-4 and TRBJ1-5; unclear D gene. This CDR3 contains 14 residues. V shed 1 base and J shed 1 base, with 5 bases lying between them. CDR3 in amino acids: CASSLGRSNQPQHF. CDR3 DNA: TGTGCCAGCAGTTTAGGGAGAAGCAATCAGCCCCAGCATTTT.

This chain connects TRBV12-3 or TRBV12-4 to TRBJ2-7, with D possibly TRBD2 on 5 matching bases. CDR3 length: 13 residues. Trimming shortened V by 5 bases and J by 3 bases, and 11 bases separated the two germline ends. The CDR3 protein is CASSPPSGYEQYF. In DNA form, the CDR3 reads TGTGCCAGCAGTCCGCCGAGCGGCTACGAGCAGTACTTC.

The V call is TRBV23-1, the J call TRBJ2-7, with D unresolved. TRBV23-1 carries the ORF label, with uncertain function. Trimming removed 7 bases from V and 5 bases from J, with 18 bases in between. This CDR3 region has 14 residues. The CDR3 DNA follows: TGCGCCAGCACCCAATCACAAATTCGGGACGAGCAGTACTTC. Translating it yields CASTQSQIRDEQYF.

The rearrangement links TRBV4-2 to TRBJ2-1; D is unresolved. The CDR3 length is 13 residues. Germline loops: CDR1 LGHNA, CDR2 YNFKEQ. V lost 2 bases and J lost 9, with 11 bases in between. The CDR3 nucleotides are TGTGCCAGCAGCCAAACGCAAGTGGGTGAGCAGTTCTTC. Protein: CASSQTQVGEQFF.

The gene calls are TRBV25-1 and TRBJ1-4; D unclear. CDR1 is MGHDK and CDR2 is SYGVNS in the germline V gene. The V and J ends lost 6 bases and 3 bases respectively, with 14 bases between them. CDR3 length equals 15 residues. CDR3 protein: CASSPGQGPNEKLFF. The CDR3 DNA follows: TGTGCCAGCAGCCCTGGGCAAGGCCCTAATGAAAAACTGTTTTTT.

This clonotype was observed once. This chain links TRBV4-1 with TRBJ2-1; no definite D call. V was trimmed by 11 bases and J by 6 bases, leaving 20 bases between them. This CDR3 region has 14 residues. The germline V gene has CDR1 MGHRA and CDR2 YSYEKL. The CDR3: CASTRTAGFNEQFF. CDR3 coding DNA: TGCGCCTCCACTCGGACCGCTGGGTTCAATGAGCAGTTCTTC.

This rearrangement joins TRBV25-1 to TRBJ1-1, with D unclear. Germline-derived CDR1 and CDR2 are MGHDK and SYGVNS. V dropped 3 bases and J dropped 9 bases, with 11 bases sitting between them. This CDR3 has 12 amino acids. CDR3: CASSEPGNQAFF. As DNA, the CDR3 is TGTGCCAGCAGTGAGCCGGGAAACCAAGCTTTCTTT.

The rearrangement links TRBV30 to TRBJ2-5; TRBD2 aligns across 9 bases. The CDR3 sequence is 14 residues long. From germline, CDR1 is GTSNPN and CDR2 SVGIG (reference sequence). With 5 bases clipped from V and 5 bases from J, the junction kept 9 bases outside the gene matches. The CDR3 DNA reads TGTGCCTGGGGTCGTATAGCGGGAGAGGAGACCCAGTACTTC. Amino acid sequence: CAWGRIAGEETQYF.

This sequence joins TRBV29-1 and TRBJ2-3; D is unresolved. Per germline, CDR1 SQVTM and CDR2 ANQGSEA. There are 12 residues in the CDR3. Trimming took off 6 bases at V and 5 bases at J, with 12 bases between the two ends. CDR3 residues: CSVSTGRDTQYF. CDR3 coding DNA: TGCAGCGTCTCTACGGGTCGAGATACGCAGTATTTT.

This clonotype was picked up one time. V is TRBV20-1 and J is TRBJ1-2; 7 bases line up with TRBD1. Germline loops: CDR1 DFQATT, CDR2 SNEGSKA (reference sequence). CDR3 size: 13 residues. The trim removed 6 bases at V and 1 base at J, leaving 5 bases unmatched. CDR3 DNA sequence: TGCAGTGCCAGCGACAGGGTTAACTATGGCTACACCTTC. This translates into CSASDRVNYGYTF.